What follows are 8 T cell receptor beta chains derived from one specimen sequenced in a study of beta chain features in type 1 diabetes. Study-level findings and limits: Among patients with Type 1 diabetes, TCRB CDR3s were moderately but significantly shorter in every one of the four CD4+ subsets.

Investigators reverse transcribed all isolated RNA, so they sequenced expressed TCRB transcripts. Repertoires were generated with immunoSEQ multiplex PCR, while TCRdb's copy carries only in-frame clones and drops some. The table records some 350,000 clones, roughly 14% of them present only once. These receptors' targets are unknown. Sequenced: naive CD4+ T cells from blood. The origin of the receptors is a young woman with type 1 diabetes.

This sequence joins TRBV7-3 and TRBJ2-2; D unresolved. The V and J ends lost 3 bases and 3 bases respectively, with 8 bases between them. The CDR3 runs 14 residues. Germline V lookup: CDR1 SGHTA, CDR2 FQGTGA. CDR3 sequence reads: CASSFSEDTGELFF. As DNA, the CDR3 is TGTGCCAGCAGCTTCTCAGAGGACACCGGGGAGCTGTTTTTT.

This clone appeared once. The V call is TRBV2, the J call TRBJ2-7, with 13 bases identical to TRBD2. Germline values: CDR1 SNHLY, CDR2 FYNNEI. The CDR3 loop spans 15 amino acids. V was pared by 5 bases and J by 2 bases, with 3 bases of the junction left unmatched. The CDR3 DNA reads TGTGCCAGCAGTTACGGACTAGCGGGAGCCTACGAGCAGTACTTC. Translating gives CASSYGLAGAYEQYF.

This clone turned up a few times. The chain couples TRBV6-1 to TRBJ2-7; a weak D match, TRBD2 (5 bases). V lost 7 bases and J lost 0, with 16 bases in between. The CDR3 has 15 amino acids. CDR1 and CDR2 from the germline V gene are MNHNS and SASEGT. CDR3 loop: CASIPPGRSSYEQYV. The CDR3 DNA is TGTGCCAGCATTCCTCCTGGGAGAAGCTCCTACGAGCAGTACGTC.

There are a few counts of this clone. The gene calls are TRBV5-1 and TRBJ1-4; 7 nucleotides align to TRBD1. This CDR3 comprises 17 residues. V gave up 4 bases and J gave up 0 bases; unmatched junction bases: 9. Looked up from germline, CDR1 is SGHRS and CDR2 is YFSETQ. Written as DNA, the CDR3 is TGCGCCAGCAGCACAGGGGTTCGGTCTGCAACTAATGAAAAACTGTTTTTT. Protein: CASSTGVRSATNEKLFF.

The chain joins TRBV5-4 to TRBJ1-1; no reliable D call. V was cut by 2 bases and J by 5 bases, with 13 bases left in between. The CDR3 is 14 amino acids. Germline-derived CDR1 and CDR2 are SGHNT and YYREEE (reference sequence). The CDR3 nucleotides read TGTGCCAGCAGCTTAAGAGGAGCCGTTACTGAAGCTTTCTTT. Its protein product is CASSLRGAVTEAFF.

The rearrangement uses TRBV28 and TRBJ2-2; 12 bases are shared with TRBD2. Germline V CDR1 and CDR2: MDHEN, SYDVKM. Trimming at V came to 3 bases and at J to 3 bases, leaving 8 bases not matched to a gene. This CDR3 comprises 18 residues. The CDR3 region is CASSFVPSGRAYTGELFF. The CDR3, as DNA: TGTGCCAGCAGTTTCGTTCCTAGCGGGAGGGCATACACCGGGGAGCTGTTTTTT.

The chain employs TRBV5-4 and TRBJ1-1; no clear D gene. The germline V gene has CDR1 SGHNT and CDR2 YYREEE (reference sequence). This CDR3 is 15 amino acids long. The V end lost 4 bases, the J end lost 1 base, and 14 bases lay between the germline ends. The CDR3 is CASSLLSGRNTEAFF. Here the CDR3 DNA reads TGTGCCAGCAGCCTGCTGTCGGGGAGGAACACTGAAGCTTTCTTT. The whole variable domain, remainder taken from reference TRBV5-4 and TRBJ1-1, is ETGVTQSPTHLIKTRGQQVTLRCSSQSGHNTVSWYQQALGQGPQFIFQYYREEENGRGNFPPRFSGLQFPNYSSELNVNALELDDSALYLCASSLLSGRNTEAFFGQGTRLTVV.

This rearrangement joins TRBV7-9 to TRBJ1-6, with D perhaps TRBD1 (5 bases). CDR3 size: 13 residues. Trimming took off 1 base at V and 9 bases at J, with 7 bases between the two ends. Germline CDR1 reads SEHNR; CDR2 reads FQNEAQ (reference sequence). CDR3 protein: CASSLEGISPLHF. The CDR3 DNA is TGTGCCAGCAGCTTAGAGGGGATTTCACCCCTCCACTTT.